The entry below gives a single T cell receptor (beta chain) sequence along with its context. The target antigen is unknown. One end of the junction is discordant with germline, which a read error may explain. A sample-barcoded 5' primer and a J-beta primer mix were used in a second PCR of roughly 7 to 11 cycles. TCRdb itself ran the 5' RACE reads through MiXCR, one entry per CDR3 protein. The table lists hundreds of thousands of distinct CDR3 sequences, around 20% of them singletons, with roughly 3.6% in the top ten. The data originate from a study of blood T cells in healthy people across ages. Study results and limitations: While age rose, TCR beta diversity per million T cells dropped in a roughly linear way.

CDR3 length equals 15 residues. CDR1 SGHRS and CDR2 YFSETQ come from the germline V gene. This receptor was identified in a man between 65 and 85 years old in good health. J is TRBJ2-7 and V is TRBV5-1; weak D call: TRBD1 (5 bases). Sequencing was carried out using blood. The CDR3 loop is CASSPGRSGRGERYF. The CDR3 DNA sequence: TGCGCCAGCAGCCCCGGACGGAGTGGTAGGGGCGAGCGGTACTTC. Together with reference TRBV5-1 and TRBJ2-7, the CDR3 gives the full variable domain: KAGVTQTPRYLIKTRGQQVTLSCSPISGHRSVSWYQQTPGQGLQFLFEYFSETQRNKGNFPGRFSGRQFSNSRSEMNVSTLELGDSALYLCASSPGRSGRGERYFGPGTRLTVT.